This T cell receptor (beta chain) was identified during a study of regulatory T cells in long-lasting Graves disease (TCRdb year 2021). Some background on the complete study: To count as having persistent Graves' disease, a patient had to have received antithyroid drug treatment for over 5 years with TSH receptor autoantibodies remaining persistently positive. Peripheral blood TCR sequencing and RNA sequencing compared persistent Graves' disease patients with newly diagnosed Graves' disease patients. In the clinical cohort, patients with persistent Graves' disease had used antithyroid drugs for an average of roughly 10 years. TCR sequencing covered some 13 persistent and some 20 newly diagnosed Graves' disease patients, 33 samples in total. The study took place in China and was registered as a clinical trial.

Results the study describes overall, beyond this receptor: Only the TCR beta chain was sequenced and analyzed. The small sample size was acknowledged by the authors as a limitation that may reduce accuracy. Compared with newly diagnosed patients, patients with persistent Graves' disease had lower TCR Shannon entropy and fewer highly expanded clones, which suggests clonal expansion. More public clonotypes were shared among persistent patients (around 3,000) than among newly diagnosed patients (under 1,000). Preferential use of TRBV28, TRBJ1-2 and TRBJ2-5 was observed in persistent disease, whereas TRBV20-1 and TRBJ2-1 were favored in newly diagnosed disease. Only peripheral blood was studied, because thyroid tissue, the primary lesion, was inaccessible.

The method behind the library was multiplex PCR. This sample was sequenced with an Illumina HiSeq 4000. TCR beta libraries were built with iRepertoire HTBI primers and Arm-PCR amplification of CDR3 regions. PCR products were gel purified before sequencing. The study's processing was this. A total of 60 to 80 TRBV and 14 TRBJ segments were identified across samples and were used for gene usage analysis of CDR3 amino acid clonotypes. Filtered high-quality paired reads were merged into contigs using COPE and FqMerger. BLAST was used to align contigs to the IMGT TRBV, TRBD and TRBJ reference genes, and CDR3 was defined following IMGT. Clonotypes above 0.1% frequency were classified as highly expanded clones. Repertoire diversity was measured by Shannon entropy, and V-J evenness by the Gini coefficient. Clonotypes shared by more than one individual were considered public. TCRdb reanalyzed the raw reads on its own, using fastp at Q25 for trimming and MiXCR for clone calling, and kept in-frame beta chains. Every CDR3 protein is listed once, alongside the most common genes and DNA of its rows. None of the V and J calls come from the authors' own analysis; TCRdb made them. The table for this sample lists about 660,000 distinct CDR3 sequences; about 32% of them were counted only once. Jointly, the top ten make up 40% to 50% of the sample.

The label giving this sample's time point can be read as: persistent/refractory GD, antithyroid drugs over 5 years with positive TRAb. For both TCR sequencing and RNA sequencing, RNA was extracted from PBMCs in TRIzol. The diagnosis of Graves' disease was made according to American Thyroid Association guidelines. Patients for the study were recruited at an endocrinology department in Xi'an, China. From each patient, roughly 9 milliliters of peripheral blood was collected into an EDTA anticoagulant tube. Ficoll Paque Plus density gradient separation was used to isolate PBMCs, and no additional T cell sorting was done. An Agilent 2100 Bioanalyzer and agarose gel were used to check RNA quality, while a NanoDrop 2000 measured RNA concentration. From the cysteine up to the phenylalanine, the CDR3 has a length of 13 residues. Only the CDR3 part of the read is kept: 39 bases, read in frame from the first base. Per the germline V gene, SNHLY is the CDR1 and FYNNEI is the CDR2. Cut back by 6 bases and 4 bases, the V and J ends lie 12 bases apart.

Remarks on this clonotype: Its specific antigen is unknown. Per-base quality was not reported, and no clone a single base away is much larger than it.

This chain joins TRBV2 to TRBJ1-1, with TRBD1 tentatively as D gene (5 bases match). This receptor was obtained from a female donor with Graves disease. The sample in question was peripheral blood mononuclear cells (PBMCs), obtained when the disease was refractory, from a patient treated with antithyroid drugs. The CDR3 sequence is CASRGLGVTEAFF. The nucleotide sequence reads TGTGCCAGCAGAGGGCTGGGGGTCACTGAAGCTTTCTTT.